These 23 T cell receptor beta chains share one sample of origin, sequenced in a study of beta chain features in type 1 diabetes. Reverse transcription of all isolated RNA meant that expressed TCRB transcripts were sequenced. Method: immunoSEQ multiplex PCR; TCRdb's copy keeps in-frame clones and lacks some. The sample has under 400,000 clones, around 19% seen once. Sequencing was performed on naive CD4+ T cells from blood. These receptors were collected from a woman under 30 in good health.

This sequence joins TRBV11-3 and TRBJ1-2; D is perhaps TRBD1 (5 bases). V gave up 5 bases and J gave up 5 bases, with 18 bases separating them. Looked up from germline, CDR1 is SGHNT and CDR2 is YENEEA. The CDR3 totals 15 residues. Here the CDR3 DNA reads TGTGCCAGCAGCCCATCGCGGGGCGCGAGTTATGGCTACACCTTC. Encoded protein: CASSPSRGASYGYTF.

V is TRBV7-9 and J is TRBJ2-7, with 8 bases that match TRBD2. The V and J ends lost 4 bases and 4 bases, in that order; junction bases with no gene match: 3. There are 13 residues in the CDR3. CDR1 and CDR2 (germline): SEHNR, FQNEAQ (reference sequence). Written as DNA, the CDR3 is TGTGCCAGCAGCTCCAGCGGGAGTTACGAGCAGTACTTC. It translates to CASSSSGSYEQYF. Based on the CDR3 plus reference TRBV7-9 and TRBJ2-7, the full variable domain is DTGVSQNPRHKITKRGQNVTFRCDPISEHNRLYWYRQTLGQGPEFLTYFQNEAQLEKSRLLSDRFSAERPKGSFSTLEIQRTEQGDSAMYLCASSSSGSYEQYFGPGTRLTVT.

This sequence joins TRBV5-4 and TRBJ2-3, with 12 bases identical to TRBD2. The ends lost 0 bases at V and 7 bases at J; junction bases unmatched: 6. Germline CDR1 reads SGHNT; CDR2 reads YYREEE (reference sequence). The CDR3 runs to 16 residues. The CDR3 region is CASSLDASGRVNTQYF. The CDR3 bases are TGTGCCAGCAGCTTGGATGCTAGCGGGAGGGTGAATACGCAGTATTTT.

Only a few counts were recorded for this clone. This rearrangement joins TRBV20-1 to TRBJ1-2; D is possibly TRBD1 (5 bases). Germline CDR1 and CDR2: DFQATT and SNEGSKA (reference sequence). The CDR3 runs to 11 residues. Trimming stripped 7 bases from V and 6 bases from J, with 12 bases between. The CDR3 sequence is CSVFGGDGYTF. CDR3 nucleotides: TGCAGTGTATTCGGGGGGGATGGCTACACCTTC.

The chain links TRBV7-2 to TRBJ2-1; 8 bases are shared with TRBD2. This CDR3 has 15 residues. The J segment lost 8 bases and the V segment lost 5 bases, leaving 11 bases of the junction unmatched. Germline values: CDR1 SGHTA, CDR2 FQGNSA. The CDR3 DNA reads TGTGCCAGCAGCCGCGGACTAGCCGTGCGGGATGAGCAGTTCTTC. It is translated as CASSRGLAVRDEQFF.

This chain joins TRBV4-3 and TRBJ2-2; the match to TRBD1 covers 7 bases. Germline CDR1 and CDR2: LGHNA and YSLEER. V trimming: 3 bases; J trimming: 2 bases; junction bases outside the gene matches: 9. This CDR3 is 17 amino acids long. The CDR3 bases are TGCGCCAGCAGCCATACCCCGGGACAGATAAACACCGGGGAGCTGTTTTTT. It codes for CASSHTPGQINTGELFF.

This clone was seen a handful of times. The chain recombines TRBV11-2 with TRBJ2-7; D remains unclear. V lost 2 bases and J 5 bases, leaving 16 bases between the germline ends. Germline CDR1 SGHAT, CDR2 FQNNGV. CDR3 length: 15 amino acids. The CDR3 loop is CASSLLLEAIDEQYF. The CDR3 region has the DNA TGTGCCAGCAGCTTACTTCTAGAGGCGATCGACGAGCAGTACTTC.

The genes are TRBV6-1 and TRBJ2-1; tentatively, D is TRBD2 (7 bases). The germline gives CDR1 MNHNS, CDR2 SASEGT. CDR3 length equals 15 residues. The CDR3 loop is CAYQGGASSYNEQFF. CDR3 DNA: TGTGCTTACCAAGGGGGGGCTAGCTCCTACAATGAGCAGTTCTTC.

This CDR3 is CASSPSEYGYTF. The CDR3 bases are TGTGCCAGCAGCCCATCGGAGTATGGCTACACCTTC. This sequence joins TRBV7-2 and TRBJ1-2, with unresolved D. In germline, CDR1 is SGHTA, CDR2 FQGNSA. The CDR3 spans 12 residues. Trimming cost V 5 bases and J 5 bases, with 9 bases left between them.

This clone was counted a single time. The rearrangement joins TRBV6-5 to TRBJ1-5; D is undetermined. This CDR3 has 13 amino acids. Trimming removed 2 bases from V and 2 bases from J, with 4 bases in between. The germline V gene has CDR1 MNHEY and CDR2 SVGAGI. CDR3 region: CASSYAGNQPQHF. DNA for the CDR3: TGTGCCAGCAGTTACGCAGGCAATCAGCCCCAGCATTTT.

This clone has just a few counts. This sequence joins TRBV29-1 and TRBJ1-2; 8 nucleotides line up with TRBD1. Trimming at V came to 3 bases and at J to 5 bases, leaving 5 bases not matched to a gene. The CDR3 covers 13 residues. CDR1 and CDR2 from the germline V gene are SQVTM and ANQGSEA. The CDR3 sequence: CSVDPQGAYGYTF. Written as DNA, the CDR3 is TGCAGCGTTGATCCGCAGGGGGCTTATGGCTACACCTTC.

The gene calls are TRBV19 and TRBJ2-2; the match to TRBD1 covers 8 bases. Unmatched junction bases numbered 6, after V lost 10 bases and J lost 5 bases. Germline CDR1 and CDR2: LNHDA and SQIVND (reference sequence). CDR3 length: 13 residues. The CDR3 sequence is CAIGQGMTGELFF. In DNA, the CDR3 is TGTGCCATAGGACAGGGAATGACCGGGGAGCTGTTTTTT.

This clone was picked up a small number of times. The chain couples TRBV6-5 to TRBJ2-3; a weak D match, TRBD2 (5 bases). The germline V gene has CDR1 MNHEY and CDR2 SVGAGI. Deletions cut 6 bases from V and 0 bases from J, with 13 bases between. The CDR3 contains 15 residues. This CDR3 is CASSNGVGSTDTQYF. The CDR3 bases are TGTGCCAGCAGCAACGGGGTGGGGAGCACAGATACGCAGTATTTT.

The CDR3 loop reads CASSTDNVDEQFF. The CDR3 DNA reads TGCGCCAGCAGCACGGACAATGTAGATGAGCAGTTCTTC. The chain recombines TRBV5-1 with TRBJ2-1; the D gene is possibly TRBD1 (5 bases). V was shortened by 4 bases and J by 8 bases, with 13 bases between the two germline ends. This CDR3 contains 13 residues. Looked up from germline, CDR1 is SGHRS and CDR2 is YFSETQ.

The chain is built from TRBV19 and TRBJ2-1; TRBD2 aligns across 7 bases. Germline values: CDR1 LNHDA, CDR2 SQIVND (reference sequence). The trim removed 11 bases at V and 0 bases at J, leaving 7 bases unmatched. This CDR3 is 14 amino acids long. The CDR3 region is CASRGRGSYNEQFF. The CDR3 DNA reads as TGTGCCTCACGGGGGAGGGGCTCCTACAATGAGCAGTTCTTC.

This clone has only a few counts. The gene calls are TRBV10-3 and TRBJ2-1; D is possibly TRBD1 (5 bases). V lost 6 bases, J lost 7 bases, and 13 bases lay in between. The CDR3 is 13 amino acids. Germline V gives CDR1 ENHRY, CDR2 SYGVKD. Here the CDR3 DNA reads TGTGCCATCAGCGACGCTAAGGGGAATGAGCAGTTCTTC. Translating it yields CAISDAKGNEQFF.

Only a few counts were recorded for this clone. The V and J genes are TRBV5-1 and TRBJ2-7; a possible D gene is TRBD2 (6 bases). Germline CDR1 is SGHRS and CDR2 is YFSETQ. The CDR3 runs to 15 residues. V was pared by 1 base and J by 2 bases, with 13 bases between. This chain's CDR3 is CASSLYLASAYEQYF. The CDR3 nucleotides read TGCGCCAGCAGCTTGTATCTAGCGTCGGCCTACGAGCAGTACTTC.

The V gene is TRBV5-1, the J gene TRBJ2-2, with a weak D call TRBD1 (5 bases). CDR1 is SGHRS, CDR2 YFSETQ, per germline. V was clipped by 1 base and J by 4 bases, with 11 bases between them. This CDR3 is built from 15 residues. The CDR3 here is CASSLSRARTGELFF. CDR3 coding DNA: TGCGCCAGCAGCTTGTCCAGGGCGCGCACCGGGGAGCTGTTTTTT.

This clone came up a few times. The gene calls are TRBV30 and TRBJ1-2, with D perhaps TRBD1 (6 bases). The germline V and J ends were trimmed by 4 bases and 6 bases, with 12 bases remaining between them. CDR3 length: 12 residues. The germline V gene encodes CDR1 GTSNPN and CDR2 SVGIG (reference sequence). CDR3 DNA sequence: TGTGCCTGGACCTTGGGACATGATGGCTACACCTTC. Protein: CAWTLGHDGYTF.

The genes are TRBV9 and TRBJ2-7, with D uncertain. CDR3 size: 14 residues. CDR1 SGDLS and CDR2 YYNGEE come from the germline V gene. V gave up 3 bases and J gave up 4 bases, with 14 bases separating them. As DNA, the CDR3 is TGTGCCAGCAGCGCCAGGTCGAATCAATACGAGCAGTACTTC. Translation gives CASSARSNQYEQYF.

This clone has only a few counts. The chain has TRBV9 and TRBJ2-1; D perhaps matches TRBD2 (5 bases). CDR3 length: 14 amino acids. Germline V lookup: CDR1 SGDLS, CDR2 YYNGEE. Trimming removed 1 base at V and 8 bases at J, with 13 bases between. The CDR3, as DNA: TGTGCCAGCAGCGTAATTGGGGAGTCGGATGAGCAGTTCTTC. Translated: CASSVIGESDEQFF.

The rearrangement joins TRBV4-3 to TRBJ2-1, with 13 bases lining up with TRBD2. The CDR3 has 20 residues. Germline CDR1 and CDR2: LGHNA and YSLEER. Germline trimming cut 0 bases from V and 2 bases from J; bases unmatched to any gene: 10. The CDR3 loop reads CASSQDPPLTSGGTYNEQFF. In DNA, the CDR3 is TGCGCCAGCAGCCAAGATCCCCCACTGACTAGCGGGGGGACCTACAATGAGCAGTTCTTC.

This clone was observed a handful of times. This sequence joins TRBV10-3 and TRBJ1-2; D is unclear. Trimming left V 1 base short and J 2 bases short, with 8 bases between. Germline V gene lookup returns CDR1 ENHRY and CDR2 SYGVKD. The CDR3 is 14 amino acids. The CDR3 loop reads CAISEFTANYGYTF. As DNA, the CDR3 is TGTGCCATCAGTGAGTTTACTGCGAACTATGGCTACACCTTC.